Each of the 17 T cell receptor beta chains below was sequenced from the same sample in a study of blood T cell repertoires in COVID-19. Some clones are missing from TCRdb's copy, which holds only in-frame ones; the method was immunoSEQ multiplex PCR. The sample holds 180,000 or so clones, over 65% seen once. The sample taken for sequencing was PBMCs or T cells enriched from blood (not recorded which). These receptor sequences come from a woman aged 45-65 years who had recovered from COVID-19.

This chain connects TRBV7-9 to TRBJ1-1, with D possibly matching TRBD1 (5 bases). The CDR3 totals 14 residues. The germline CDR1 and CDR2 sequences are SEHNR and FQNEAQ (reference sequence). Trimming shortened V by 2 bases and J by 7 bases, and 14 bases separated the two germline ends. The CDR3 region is CASSLTSGRDEAFF. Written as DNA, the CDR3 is TGTGCCAGCAGCTTAACGTCAGGCAGGGATGAAGCTTTCTTT. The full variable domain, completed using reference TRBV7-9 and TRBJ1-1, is DTGVSQNPRHKITKRGQNVTFRCDPISEHNRLYWYRQTLGQGPEFLTYFQNEAQLEKSRLLSDRFSAERPKGSFSTLEIQRTEQGDSAMYLCASSLTSGRDEAFFGQGTRLTVV.

This CDR3 reads CASSLDRDLTYGYTF. The CDR3 nucleotides are TGTGCCAGCAGTCTCGACAGGGATCTTACCTATGGCTACACCTTC. The V gene is TRBV28, the J gene TRBJ1-2, with 7 positions matching TRBD1. The CDR3 has 15 amino acids. The V and J ends lost 5 bases and 4 bases, in that order; junction bases with no gene match: 10. The germline gives CDR1 MDHEN, CDR2 SYDVKM.

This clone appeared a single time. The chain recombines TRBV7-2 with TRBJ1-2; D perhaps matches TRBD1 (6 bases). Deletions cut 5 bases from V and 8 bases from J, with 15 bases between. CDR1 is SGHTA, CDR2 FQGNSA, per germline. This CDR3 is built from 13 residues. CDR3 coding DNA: TGTGCCAGCAGCCTTAACGACAGGCGGGGCTACACCTTC. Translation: CASSLNDRRGYTF.

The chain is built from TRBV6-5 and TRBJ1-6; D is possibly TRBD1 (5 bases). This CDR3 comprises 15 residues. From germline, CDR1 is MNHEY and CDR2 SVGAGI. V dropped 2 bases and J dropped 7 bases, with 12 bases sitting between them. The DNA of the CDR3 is TGTGCCAGCAGTTACGATATTGGGGGGAATTCACCCCTCCACTTT. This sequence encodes CASSYDIGGNSPLHF.

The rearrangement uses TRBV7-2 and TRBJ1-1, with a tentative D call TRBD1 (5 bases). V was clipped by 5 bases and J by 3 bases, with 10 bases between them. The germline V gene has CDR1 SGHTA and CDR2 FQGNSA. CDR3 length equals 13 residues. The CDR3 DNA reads TGTGCCAGCAGCCGGGGGGGGTACACTGAAGCTTTCTTT. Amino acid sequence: CASSRGGYTEAFF.

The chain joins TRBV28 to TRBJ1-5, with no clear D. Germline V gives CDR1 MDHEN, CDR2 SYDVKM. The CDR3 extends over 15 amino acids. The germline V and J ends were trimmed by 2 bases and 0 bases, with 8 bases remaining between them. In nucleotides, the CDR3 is TGTGCCAGCAGTTTAGACCAGGTTAGCAATCAGCCCCAGCATTTT. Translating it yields CASSLDQVSNQPQHF.

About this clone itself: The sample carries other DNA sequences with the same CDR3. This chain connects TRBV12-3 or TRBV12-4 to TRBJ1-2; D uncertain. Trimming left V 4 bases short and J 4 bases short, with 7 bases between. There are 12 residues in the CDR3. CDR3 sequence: CASSWGGYGYTF. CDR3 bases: TGTGCCAGCAGTTGGGGAGGCTATGGCTACACCTTC.

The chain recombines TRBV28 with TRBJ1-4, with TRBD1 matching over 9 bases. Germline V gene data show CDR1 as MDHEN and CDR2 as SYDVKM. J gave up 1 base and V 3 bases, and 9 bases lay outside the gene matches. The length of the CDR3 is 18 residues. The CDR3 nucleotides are TGTGCCAGCAGTTTGCCGGGACAGGGAACATTAACTAATGAAAAACTGTTTTTT. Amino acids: CASSLPGQGTLTNEKLFF.

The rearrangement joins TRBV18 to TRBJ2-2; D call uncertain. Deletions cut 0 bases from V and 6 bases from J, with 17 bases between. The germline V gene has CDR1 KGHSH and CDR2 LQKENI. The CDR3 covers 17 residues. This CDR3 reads CASSPPLVLLVPGELFF. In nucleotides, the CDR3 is TGTGCCAGCTCACCACCGCTAGTCTTGTTGGTGCCCGGGGAGCTGTTTTTT.

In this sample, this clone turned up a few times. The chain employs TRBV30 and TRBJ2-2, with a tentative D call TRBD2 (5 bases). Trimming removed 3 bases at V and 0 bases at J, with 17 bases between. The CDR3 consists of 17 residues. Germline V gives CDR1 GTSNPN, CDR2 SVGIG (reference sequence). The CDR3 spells CAWSSLSRRANTGELFF. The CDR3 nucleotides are TGTGCCTGGAGCTCTCTCTCCCGGCGGGCGAACACCGGGGAGCTGTTTTTT.

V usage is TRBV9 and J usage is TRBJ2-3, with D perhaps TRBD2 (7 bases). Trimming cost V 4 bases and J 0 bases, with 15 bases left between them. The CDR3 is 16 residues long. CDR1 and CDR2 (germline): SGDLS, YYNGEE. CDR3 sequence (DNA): TGTGCCAGCAGCAAGTCGGGGGGCCTTAGCACAGATACGCAGTATTTT. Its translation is CASSKSGGLSTDTQYF. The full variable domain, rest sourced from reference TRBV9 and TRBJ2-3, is DSGVTQTPKHLITATGQRVTLRCSPRSGDLSVYWYQQSLDQGLQFLIQYYNGEERAKGNILERFSAQQFPDLHSELNLSSLELGDSALYFCASSKSGGLSTDTQYFGPGTRLTVL.

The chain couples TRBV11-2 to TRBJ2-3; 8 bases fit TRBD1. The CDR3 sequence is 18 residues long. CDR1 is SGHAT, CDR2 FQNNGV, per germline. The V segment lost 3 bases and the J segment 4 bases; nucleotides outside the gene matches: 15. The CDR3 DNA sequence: TGTGCCAGCAGCTTGAGACAGGGGCTCTTTGGGGGAGCAGATACGCAGTATTTT. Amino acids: CASSLRQGLFGGADTQYF.

The CDR3 here is CASKEGSNEQFF. CDR3 nucleotide sequence: TGTGCCAGCAAAGAGGGAAGTAATGAGCAGTTCTTC. The chain recombines TRBV12-3 or TRBV12-4 with TRBJ2-1; tentatively, D is TRBD2 (5 bases). This CDR3 is built from 12 residues. The V end lost 7 bases, the J end lost 7 bases, and 11 bases lay between the germline ends.

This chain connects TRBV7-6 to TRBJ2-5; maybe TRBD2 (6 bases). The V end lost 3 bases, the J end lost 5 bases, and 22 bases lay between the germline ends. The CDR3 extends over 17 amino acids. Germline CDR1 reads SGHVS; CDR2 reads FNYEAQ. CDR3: CASSFGPRGSGTETQYF. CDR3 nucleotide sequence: TGTGCCAGCAGCTTTGGGCCCCGGGGTAGCGGTACTGAGACCCAGTACTTC.

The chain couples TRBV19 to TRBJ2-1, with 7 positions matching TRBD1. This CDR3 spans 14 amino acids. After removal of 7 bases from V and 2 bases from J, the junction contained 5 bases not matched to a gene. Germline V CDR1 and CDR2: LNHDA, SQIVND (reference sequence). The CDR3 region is CASISGTAYNEQFF. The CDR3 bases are TGTGCCAGTATAAGTGGGACAGCCTACAATGAGCAGTTCTTC.

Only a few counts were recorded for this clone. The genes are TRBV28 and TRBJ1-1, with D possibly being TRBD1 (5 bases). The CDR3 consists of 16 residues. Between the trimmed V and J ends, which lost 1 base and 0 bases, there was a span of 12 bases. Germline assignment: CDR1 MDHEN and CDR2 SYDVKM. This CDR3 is CASSLSGTTMNTEAFF. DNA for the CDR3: TGTGCCAGCAGTTTATCAGGGACTACAATGAACACTGAAGCTTTCTTT.

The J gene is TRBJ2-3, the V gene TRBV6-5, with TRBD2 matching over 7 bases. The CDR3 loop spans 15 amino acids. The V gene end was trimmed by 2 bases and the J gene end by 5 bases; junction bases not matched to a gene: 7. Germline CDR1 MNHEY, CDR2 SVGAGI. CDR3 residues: CASSYGLAAKDTQYF. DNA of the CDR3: TGTGCCAGCAGTTACGGGCTAGCGGCAAAAGATACGCAGTATTTT.